A single sample gave rise to the 3 T cell receptor beta chains below, sequenced in a study of PD-1 blockade in classical Hodgkin lymphoma. The time point denotes: cycle 4 day 1 (C4D1), after 6 weeks of nivolumab. All the patients suffered relapse after autologous stem cell transplantation, and brentuximab vedotin exposure differed. Produced via immunoSEQ multiplex PCR; TCRdb's table is partial and in-frame only. In the table there are roughly 100,000 clones, around nine tenths of which are singletons. The sample consisted of peripheral blood mononuclear cells (PBMCs), taken before the fourth cycle of nivolumab. These receptors originate from a human donor with classical Hodgkin lymphoma.

This chain connects TRBV30 to TRBJ2-5; 11 bases fit TRBD2. This CDR3 has 17 amino acids. CDR1 GTSNPN and CDR2 SVGIG come from the germline V gene (reference sequence). With 0 bases clipped from V and 6 bases from J, the junction kept 12 bases outside the gene matches. CDR3 protein: CAWSVQRTSGLQKTQYF. CDR3 nucleotide sequence: TGTGCCTGGAGTGTACAAAGGACTAGCGGGCTACAAAAGACCCAGTACTTC.

The gene calls are TRBV5-4 and TRBJ2-3; unclear D gene. CDR3 length: 15 amino acids. The germline V gene has CDR1 SGHNT and CDR2 YYREEE (reference sequence). V gave up 0 bases and J gave up 5 bases, with 13 bases separating them. The CDR3 region is CASSLELVEQDTQYF. The CDR3 DNA follows: TGTGCCAGCAGCTTGGAGCTAGTGGAACAAGATACGCAGTATTTT. Variable domain in full (rest from reference TRBV5-4 and TRBJ2-3): ETGVTQSPTHLIKTRGQQVTLRCSSQSGHNTVSWYQQALGQGPQFIFQYYREEENGRGNFPPRFSGLQFPNYSSELNVNALELDDSALYLCASSLELVEQDTQYFGPGTRLTVL.

This chain links TRBV6-1 with TRBJ1-4, with D maybe TRBD1 (6 bases). Germline V gene lookup returns CDR1 MNHNS and CDR2 SASEGT. The CDR3 totals 13 residues. V lost 4 bases to trimming and J lost 8 bases, with 11 bases between them. CDR3 coding DNA: TGTGCCAGCAGTGGCCGGGACAACGAAAAACTGTTTTTT. This encodes CASSGRDNEKLFF.